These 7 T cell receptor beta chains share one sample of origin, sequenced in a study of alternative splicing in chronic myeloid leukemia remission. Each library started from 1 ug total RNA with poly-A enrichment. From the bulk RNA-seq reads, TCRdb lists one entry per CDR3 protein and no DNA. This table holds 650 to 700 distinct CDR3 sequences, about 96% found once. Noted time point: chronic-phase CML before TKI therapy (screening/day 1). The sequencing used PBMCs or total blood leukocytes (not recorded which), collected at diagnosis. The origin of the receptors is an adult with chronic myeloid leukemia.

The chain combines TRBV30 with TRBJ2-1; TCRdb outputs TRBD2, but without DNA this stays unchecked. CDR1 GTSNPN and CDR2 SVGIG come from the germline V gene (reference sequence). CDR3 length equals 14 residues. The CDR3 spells CAWASGSTYNEQFF.

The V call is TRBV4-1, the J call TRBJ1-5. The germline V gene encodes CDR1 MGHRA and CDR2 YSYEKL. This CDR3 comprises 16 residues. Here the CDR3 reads CASSQDLQGRGRPQHF.

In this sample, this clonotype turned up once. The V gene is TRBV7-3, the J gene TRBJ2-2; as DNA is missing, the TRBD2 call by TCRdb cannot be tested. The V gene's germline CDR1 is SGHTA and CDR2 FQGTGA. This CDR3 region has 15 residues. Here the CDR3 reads CASSLSLASAGELFF.

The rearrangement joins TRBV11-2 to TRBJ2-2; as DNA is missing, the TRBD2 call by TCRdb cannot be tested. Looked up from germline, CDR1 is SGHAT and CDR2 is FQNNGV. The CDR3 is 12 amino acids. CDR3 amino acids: CASGLYTGELFF.

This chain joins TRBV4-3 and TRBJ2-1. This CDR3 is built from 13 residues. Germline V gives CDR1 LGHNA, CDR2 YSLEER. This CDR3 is CASSQDLNNVQFF.

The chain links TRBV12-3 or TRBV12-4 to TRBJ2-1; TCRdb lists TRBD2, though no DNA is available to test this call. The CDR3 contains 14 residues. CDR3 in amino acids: CASSLTTGGNEQFF.

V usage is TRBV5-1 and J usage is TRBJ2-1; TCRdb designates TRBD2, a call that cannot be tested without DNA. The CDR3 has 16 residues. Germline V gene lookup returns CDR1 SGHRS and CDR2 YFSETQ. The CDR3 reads CASSFPSVSSYNEQFF.